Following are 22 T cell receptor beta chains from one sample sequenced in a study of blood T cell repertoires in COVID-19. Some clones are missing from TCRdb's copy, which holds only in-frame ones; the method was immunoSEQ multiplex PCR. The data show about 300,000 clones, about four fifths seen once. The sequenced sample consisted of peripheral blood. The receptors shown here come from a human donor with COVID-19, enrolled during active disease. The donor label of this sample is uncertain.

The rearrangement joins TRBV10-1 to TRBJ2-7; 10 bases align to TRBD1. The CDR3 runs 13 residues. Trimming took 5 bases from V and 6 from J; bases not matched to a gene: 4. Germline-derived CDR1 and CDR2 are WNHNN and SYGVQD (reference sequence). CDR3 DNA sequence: TGCGCCAGCAGTCCGGGACAGGGGACCGAGCAGTACTTC. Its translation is CASSPGQGTEQYF.

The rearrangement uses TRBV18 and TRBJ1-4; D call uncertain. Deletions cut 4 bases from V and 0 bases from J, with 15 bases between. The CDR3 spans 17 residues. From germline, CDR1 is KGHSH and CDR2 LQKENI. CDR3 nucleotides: TGTGCCAGCTCACTTATGGCTGCCGGGACAACTAATGAAAAACTGTTTTTT. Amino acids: CASSLMAAGTTNEKLFF.

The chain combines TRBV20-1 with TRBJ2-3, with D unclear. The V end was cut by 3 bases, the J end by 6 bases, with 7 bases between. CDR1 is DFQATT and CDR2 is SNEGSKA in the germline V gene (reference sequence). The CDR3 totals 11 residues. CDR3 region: CSASLQDTQYF. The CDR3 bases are TGCAGTGCTAGCTTACAGGATACGCAGTATTTT.

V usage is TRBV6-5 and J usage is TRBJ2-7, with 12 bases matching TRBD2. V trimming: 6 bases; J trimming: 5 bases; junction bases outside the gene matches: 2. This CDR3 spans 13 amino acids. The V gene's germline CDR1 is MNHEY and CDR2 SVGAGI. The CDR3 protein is CASRTSGSHEQYF. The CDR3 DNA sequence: TGTGCCAGCAGGACTAGCGGGAGCCACGAGCAGTACTTC.

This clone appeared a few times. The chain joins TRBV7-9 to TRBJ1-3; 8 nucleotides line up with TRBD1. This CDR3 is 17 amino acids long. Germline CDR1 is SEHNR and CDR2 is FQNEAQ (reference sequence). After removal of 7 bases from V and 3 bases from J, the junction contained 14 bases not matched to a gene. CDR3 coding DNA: TGTGCCAGCATCCATAACAGCCTACAGGGGGTTGGAAACACCATATATTTT. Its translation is CASIHNSLQGVGNTIYF.

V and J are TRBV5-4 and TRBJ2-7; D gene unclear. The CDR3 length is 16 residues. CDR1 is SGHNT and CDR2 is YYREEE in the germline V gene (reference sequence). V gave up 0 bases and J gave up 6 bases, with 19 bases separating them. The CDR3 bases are TGTGCCAGCAGCTTGGGCGGATTTGCCGGTGTCAGCGAGCAGTACTTC. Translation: CASSLGGFAGVSEQYF.

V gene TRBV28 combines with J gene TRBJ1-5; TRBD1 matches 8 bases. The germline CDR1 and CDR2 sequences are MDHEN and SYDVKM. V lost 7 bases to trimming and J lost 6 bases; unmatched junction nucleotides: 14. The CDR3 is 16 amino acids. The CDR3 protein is CASTKIGTGRFQPQHF. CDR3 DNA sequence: TGTGCCAGCACCAAAATAGGGACAGGTCGCTTTCAGCCCCAGCATTTT.

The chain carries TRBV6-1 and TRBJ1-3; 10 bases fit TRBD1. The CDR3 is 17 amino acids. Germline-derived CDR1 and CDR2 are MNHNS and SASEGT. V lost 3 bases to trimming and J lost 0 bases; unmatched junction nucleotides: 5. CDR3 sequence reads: CASSDPGQGFSGNTIYF. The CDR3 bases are TGTGCCAGCAGTGACCCGGGACAGGGGTTCTCTGGAAACACCATATATTTT.

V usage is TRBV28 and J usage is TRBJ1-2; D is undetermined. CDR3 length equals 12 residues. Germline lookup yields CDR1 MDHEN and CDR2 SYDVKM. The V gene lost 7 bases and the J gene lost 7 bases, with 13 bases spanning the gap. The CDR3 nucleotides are TGTGCCAGCACCTTGGCCAGAGGTGGCTACACCTTC. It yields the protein CASTLARGGYTF.

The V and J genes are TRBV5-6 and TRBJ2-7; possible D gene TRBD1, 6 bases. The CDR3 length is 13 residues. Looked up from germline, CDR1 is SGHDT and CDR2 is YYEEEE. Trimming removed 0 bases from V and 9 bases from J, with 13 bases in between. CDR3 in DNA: TGTGCCAGCAGCTTGGCGACGAGGACAGCGCAGTACTTC. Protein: CASSLATRTAQYF.

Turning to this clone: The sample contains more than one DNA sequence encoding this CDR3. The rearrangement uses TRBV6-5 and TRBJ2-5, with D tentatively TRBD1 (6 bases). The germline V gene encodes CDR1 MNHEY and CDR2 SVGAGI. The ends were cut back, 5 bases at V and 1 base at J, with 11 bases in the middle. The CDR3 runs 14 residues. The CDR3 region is CASSPTGFQETQYF. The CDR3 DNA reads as TGTGCCAGCAGTCCGACAGGCTTCCAAGAGACCCAGTACTTC.

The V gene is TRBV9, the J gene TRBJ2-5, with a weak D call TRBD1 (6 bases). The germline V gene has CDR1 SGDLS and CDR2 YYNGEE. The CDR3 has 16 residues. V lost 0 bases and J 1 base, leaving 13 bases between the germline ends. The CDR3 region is CASSVVDGTLQETQYF. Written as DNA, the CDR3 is TGTGCCAGCAGCGTAGTGGACGGGACACTCCAAGAGACCCAGTACTTC. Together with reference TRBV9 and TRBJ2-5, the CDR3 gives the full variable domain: DSGVTQTPKHLITATGQRVTLRCSPRSGDLSVYWYQQSLDQGLQFLIQYYNGEERAKGNILERFSAQQFPDLHSELNLSSLELGDSALYFCASSVVDGTLQETQYFGPGTRLLVL.

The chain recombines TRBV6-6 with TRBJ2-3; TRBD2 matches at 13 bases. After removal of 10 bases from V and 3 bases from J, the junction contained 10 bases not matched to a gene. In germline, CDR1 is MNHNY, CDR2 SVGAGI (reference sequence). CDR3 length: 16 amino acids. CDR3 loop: CAIPLRLAGGTDTQYF. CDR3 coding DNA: TGTGCCATCCCACTCAGACTAGCGGGAGGAACAGATACGCAGTATTTT.

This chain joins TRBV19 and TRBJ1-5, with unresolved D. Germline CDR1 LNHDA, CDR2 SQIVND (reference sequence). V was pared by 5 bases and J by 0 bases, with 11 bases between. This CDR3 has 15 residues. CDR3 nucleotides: TGTGCCAGTAGTGGCGCGGCTTATAGCAATCAGCCCCAGCATTTT. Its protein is CASSGAAYSNQPQHF.

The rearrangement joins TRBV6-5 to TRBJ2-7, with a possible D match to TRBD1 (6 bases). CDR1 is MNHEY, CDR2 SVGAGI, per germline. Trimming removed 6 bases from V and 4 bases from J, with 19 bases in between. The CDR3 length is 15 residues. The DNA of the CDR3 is TGTGCCAGCAGCCACAGGGACCCAACCATTTACGAGCAGTACTTC. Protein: CASSHRDPTIYEQYF.

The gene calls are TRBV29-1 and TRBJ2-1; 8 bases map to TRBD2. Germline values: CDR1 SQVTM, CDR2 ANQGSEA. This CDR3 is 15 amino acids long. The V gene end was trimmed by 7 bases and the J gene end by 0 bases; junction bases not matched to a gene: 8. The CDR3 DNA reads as TGCAGCGGGCTAGCGGGCCCTGGCTCCTACAATGAGCAGTTCTTC. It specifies CSGLAGPGSYNEQFF.

This CDR3 is CASSVEGGSYEQYF. CDR3 in DNA: TGTGCCAGCAGCGTAGAGGGCGGGAGTTACGAGCAGTACTTC. The chain couples TRBV9 to TRBJ2-7, with 7 bases fitting TRBD2. The CDR3 spans 14 residues. Germline V gene lookup returns CDR1 SGDLS and CDR2 YYNGEE. J lost 4 bases, V lost 0 bases, and 4 bases had no gene match. Based on the CDR3 plus reference TRBV9 and TRBJ2-7, the full variable domain is DSGVTQTPKHLITATGQRVTLRCSPRSGDLSVYWYQQSLDQGLQFLIQYYNGEERAKGNILERFSAQQFPDLHSELNLSSLELGDSALYFCASSVEGGSYEQYFGPGTRLTVT.

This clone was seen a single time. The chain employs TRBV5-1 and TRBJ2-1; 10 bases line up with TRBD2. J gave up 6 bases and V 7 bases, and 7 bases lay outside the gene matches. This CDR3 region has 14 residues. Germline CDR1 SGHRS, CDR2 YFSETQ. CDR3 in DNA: TGCGCCAGCTTCGGACTAGCGGAAGTCAATGAGCAGTTCTTC. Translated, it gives CASFGLAEVNEQFF.

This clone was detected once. This CDR3 reads CASTGTGRGAYEQYF. The DNA for the CDR3 is TGCGCCAGCACCGGAACAGGGCGAGGGGCCTACGAGCAGTACTTC. The V gene is TRBV10-2, the J gene TRBJ2-7, with TRBD1 as a possible D gene (6 bases). V was clipped by 7 bases and J by 2 bases, with 18 bases between them. The CDR3 totals 15 residues. CDR1 is WSHSY, CDR2 SAAADI, per germline.

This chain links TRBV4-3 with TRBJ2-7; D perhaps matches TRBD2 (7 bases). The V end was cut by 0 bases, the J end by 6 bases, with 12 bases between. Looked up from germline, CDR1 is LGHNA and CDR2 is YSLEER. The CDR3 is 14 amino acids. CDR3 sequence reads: CASSQERGGFEQYF. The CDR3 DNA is TGCGCCAGCAGCCAAGAAAGGGGGGGATTCGAGCAGTACTTC.

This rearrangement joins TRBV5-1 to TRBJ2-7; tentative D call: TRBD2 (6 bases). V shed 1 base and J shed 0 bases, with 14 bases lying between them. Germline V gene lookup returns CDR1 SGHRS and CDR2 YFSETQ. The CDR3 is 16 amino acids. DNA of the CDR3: TGCGCCAGCAGCTTGCGGCTAGCGACCTACTCCTACGAGCAGTACTTC. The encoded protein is CASSLRLATYSYEQYF.

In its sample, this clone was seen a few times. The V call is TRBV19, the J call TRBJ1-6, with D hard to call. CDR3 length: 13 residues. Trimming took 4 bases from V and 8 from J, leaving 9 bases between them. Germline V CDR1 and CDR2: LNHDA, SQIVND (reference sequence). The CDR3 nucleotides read TGTGCCAGTAGTAATGAGCTTGATTCACCCCTCCACTTT. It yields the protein CASSNELDSPLHF.